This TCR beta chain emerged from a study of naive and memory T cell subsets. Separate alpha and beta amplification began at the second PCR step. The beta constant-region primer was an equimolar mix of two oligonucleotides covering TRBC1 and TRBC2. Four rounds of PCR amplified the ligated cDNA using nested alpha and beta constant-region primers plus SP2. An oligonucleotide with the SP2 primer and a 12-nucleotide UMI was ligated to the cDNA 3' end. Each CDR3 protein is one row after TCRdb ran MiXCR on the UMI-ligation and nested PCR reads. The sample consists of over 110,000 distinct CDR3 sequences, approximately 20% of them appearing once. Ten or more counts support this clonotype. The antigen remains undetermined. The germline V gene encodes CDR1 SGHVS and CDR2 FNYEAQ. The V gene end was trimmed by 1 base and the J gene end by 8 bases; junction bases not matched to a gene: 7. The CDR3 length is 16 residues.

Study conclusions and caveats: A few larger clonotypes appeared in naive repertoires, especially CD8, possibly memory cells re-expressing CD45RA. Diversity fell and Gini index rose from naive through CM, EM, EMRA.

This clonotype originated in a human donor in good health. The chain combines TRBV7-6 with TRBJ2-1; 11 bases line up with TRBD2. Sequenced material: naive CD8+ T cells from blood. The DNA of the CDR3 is TGTGCCAGCAGCTTAGGTCTAGCGGGAGGTAAAGATGAGCAGTTCTTC. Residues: CASSLGLAGGKDEQFF. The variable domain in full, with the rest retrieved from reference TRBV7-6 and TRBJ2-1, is GAGVSQSPRYKVTKRGQDVALRCDPISGHVSLYWYRQALGQGPEFLTYFNYEAQQDKSGLPNDRFSAERPEGSISTLTIQRTEQRDSAMYRCASSLGLAGGKDEQFFGPGTRLTVL.